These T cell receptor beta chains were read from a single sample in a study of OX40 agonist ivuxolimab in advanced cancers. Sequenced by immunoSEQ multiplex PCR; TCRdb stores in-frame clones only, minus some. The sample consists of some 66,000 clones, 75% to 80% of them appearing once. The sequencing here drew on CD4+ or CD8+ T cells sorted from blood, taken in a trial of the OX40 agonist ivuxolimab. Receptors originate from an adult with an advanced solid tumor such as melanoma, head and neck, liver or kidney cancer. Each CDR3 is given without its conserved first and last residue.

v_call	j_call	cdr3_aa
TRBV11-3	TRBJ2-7	ASSLERGGGDYEQY
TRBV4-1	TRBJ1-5	ASSQGGQFNQPQH
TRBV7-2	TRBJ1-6	ASSSRGRQRPGVPLH
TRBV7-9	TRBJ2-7	ASSFSYEQY
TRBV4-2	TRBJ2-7	ASSQDVGQTYEQY
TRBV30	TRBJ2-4	AWSFGRGNIQY
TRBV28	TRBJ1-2	ASSLPTTGRYGYT
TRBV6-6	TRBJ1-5	ASSNGRMNQPQH
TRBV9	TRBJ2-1	ASSVLAGEQF
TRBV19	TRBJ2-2	ASSIARGHANTGELF
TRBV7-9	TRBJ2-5	ASSSLLQWTQY